The 5 T cell receptor beta chains in this list originate from one sample, sequenced in a study of CD8 T cells in Susac syndrome (dated by TCRdb to about 2019). Receptor libraries were prepared by the immunoSEQ multiplex PCR assay. RNA was extracted using the RNeasy kit, and about 0.5 to 1 ug of the RNA was reverse transcribed with random hexamers. The public reads were reprocessed in TCRdb via fastp at Q25 and MiXCR, keeping in-frame beta chains. Entries are consolidated by CDR3 protein sequence, retaining the most common genes and DNA. For this sample the table gives around 130,000 distinct CDR3 sequences, of which nearly 95% were detected only once. Jointly, the top ten make up approximately 0.12% of the sample. Sequencing was done on a sample of CD4+ T cells from PBMCs. These receptors all stem from a human donor in good health.

The V gene is TRBV5-1, the J gene TRBJ2-1; perhaps TRBD1 as D (6 bases). Germline values: CDR1 SGHRS, CDR2 YFSETQ. V was shortened by 2 bases and J by 0 bases, with 12 bases between the two germline ends. CDR3 length equals 16 residues. The CDR3 protein is CASSLGQDSSYNEQFF. The CDR3, as DNA: TGCGCCAGCAGCTTAGGTCAGGACAGCTCCTACAATGAGCAGTTCTTC.

The CDR3 nucleotides are TGCAGCGTTGTTGGTAGCGGGAACCACGAGCAGTACTTC. Its translation: CSVVGSGNHEQYF. This chain uses TRBV29-1 with TRBJ2-7; 8 positions match TRBD2. This CDR3 spans 13 amino acids. The germline V gene has CDR1 SQVTM and CDR2 ANQGSEA. V shed 4 bases, J shed 5 bases, and the junction held 7 bases outside the gene matches.

This chain uses TRBV5-1 with TRBJ2-1; TRBD2 agrees at 11 bases. CDR1 is SGHRS, CDR2 YFSETQ, per germline. The V gene end was trimmed by 3 bases and the J gene end by 5 bases; junction bases not matched to a gene: 13. This CDR3 spans 18 amino acids. The DNA of the CDR3 is TGCGCCAGCAGCTGGACAGGAGCCGGGACTAGCGGCCACAATGAGCAGTTCTTC. The encoded protein is CASSWTGAGTSGHNEQFF. Filled out from reference TRBV5-1 and TRBJ2-1, the complete variable domain reads KAGVTQTPRYLIKTRGQQVTLSCSPISGHRSVSWYQQTPGQGLQFLFEYFSETQRNKGNFPGRFSGRQFSNSRSEMNVSTLELGDSALYLCASSWTGAGTSGHNEQFFGPGTRLTVL.

The rearrangement joins TRBV12-3 or TRBV12-4 to TRBJ2-5; tentatively, D is TRBD2 (5 bases). The CDR3 covers 13 residues. V shed 1 base and J shed 4 bases, with 7 bases lying between them. CDR3 protein: CASSLDGVETQYF. CDR3 sequence (DNA): TGTGCCAGCAGTTTAGACGGGGTAGAGACCCAGTACTTC.

The chain carries TRBV18 and TRBJ2-2; 12 bases fit TRBD2. The ends lost 3 bases at V and 2 bases at J; junction bases unmatched: 1. The CDR3 covers 16 residues. Germline CDR1 and CDR2: KGHSH and LQKENI. CDR3 in amino acids: CASSPTSGSNTGELFF. The CDR3 DNA sequence: TGTGCCAGCTCACCGACTAGCGGGAGTAACACCGGGGAGCTGTTTTTT.